Below are 4 T cell receptor beta chains sequenced from a single sample in a study of human versus mouse CDR3 diversity and MHC coevolution. TCRdb keeps only in-frame clones here, not all; method: immunoSEQ multiplex PCR. Among roughly 81,000 clones listed, 93% were seen once. What was sequenced was naive CD4+ T cells from blood. Subset in this sample: CD45RO-negative CD62L-positive naive CD4 T cells. All receptors come from a person between 30 and 69 years old in good health.

This chain links TRBV5-1 with TRBJ1-2, with 7 bases matching TRBD1. In germline, CDR1 is SGHRS, CDR2 YFSETQ. J lost 4 bases, V lost 4 bases, and 7 bases had no gene match. This CDR3 has 14 amino acids. CDR3 loop: CASSARGPRYGYTF. CDR3 nucleotide sequence: TGCGCCAGCAGCGCGAGGGGGCCACGCTATGGCTACACCTTC.

V and J are TRBV9 and TRBJ2-7, with TRBD1 matching 8 bases. V shed 4 bases, J shed 0 bases, and the junction held 12 bases outside the gene matches. CDR3 length: 17 amino acids. The germline CDR1 and CDR2 sequences are SGDLS and YYNGEE. This CDR3 reads CASSPPGGAGGSYEQYF. For the CDR3, the DNA is TGTGCCAGCAGCCCTCCAGGGGGCGCTGGGGGCTCCTACGAGCAGTACTTC.

The chain combines TRBV27 with TRBJ1-1; D not resolved. The V gene's germline CDR1 is MNHEY and CDR2 SMNVEV (reference sequence). Deletions cut 2 bases from V and 6 bases from J, with 10 bases between. CDR3 length: 13 amino acids. The CDR3 nucleotides read TGTGCCAGCAGTTTACGCGCCGTCGCTGAAGCTTTCTTT. Protein product: CASSLRAVAEAFF.

The rearrangement joins TRBV6-5 to TRBJ1-3; 8 bases agree with TRBD1. Germline V lookup: CDR1 MNHEY, CDR2 SVGAGI. The CDR3 totals 15 residues. The trim removed 4 bases at V and 0 bases at J, leaving 2 bases unmatched. The CDR3 here is CASSSTGGSGNTIYF. CDR3 nucleotides: TGTGCCAGCAGTTCAACAGGGGGCTCTGGAAACACCATATATTTT.